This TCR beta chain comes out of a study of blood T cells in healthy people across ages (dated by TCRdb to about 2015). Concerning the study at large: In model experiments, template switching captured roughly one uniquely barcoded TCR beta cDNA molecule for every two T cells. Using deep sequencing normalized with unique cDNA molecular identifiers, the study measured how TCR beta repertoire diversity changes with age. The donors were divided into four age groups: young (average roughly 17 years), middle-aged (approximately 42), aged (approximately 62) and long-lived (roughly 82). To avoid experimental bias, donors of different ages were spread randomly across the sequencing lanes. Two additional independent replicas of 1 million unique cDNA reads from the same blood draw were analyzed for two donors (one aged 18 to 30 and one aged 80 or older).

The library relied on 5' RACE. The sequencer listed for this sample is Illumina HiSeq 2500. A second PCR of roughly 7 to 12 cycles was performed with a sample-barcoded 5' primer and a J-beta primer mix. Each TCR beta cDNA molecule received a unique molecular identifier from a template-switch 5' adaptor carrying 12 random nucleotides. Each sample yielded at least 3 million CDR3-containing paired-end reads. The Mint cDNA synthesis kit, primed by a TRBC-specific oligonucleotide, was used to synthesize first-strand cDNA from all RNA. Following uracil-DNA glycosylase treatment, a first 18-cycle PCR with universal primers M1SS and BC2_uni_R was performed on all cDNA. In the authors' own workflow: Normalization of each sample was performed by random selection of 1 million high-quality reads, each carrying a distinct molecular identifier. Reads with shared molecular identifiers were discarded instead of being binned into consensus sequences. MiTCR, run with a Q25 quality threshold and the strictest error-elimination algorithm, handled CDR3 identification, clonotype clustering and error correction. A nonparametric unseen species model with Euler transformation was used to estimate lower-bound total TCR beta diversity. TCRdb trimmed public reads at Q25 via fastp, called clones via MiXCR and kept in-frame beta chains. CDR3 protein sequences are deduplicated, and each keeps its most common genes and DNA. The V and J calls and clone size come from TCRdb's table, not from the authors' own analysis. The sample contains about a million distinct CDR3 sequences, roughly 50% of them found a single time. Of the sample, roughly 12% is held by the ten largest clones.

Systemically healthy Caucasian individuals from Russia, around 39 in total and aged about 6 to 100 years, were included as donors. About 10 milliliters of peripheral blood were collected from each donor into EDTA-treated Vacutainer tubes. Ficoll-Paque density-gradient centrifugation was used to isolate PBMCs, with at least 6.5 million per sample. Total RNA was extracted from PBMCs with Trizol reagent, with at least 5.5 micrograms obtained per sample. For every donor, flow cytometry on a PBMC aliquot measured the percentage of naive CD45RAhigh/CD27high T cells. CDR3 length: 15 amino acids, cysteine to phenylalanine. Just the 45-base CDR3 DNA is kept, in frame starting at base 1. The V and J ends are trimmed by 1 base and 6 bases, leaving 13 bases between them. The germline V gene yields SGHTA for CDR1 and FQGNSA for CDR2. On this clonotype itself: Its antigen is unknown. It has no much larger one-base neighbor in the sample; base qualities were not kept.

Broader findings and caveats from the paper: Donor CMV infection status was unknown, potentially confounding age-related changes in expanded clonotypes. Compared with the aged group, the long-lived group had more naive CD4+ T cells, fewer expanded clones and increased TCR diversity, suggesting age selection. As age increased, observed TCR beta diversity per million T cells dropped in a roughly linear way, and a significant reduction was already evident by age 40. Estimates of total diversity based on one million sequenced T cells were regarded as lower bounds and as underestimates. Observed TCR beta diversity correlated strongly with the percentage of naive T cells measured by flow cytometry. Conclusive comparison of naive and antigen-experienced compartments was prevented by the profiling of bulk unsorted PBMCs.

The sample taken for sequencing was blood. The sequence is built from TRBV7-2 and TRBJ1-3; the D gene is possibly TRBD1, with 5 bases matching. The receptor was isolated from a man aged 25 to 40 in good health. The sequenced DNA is TGTGCCAGCAGCTTAGTATCAGGGACTGCAAACACCATATATTTT. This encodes CASSLVSGTANTIYF.